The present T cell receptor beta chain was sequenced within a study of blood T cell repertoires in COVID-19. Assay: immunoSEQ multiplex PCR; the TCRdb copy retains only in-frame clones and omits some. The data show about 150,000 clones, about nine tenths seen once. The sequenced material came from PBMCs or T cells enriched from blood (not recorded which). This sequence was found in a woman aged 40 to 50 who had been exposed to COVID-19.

The CDR3 is CASSQDGTGGIGGTDTQYF. The CDR3 nucleotides are TGTGCCAGCAGCCAAGATGGAACGGGGGGGATTGGGGGCACAGATACGCAGTATTTT. The rearrangement uses TRBV3-1 (or the pseudogene TRBV3-2) and TRBJ2-3, with 8 bases that match TRBD2. The CDR3 is 19 amino acids. V shed 0 bases and J 1 base; nucleotides not matched to a gene: 12. Germline loops: CDR1 LGHDT, CDR2 YNNKEL (reference sequence).